These T cell receptor beta chains were read from a single sample in a study of CD8+ T cells in alopecia areata. Some clones are missing from TCRdb's copy, which holds only in-frame ones; the method was immunoSEQ multiplex PCR. In the table there are roughly 230,000 clones, around two fifths of which are singletons. The sequences come from CD4+ T cells sorted from blood, collected around week 36, from a patient treated with tofacitinib. The source is a human donor with alopecia areata. Each CDR3 is given with its conserved first and last residue. D genes are given only for firm matches. Rows give clone size only sometimes, using once, few, many, or a class for an expanded clone.

TRBJ2-3 | NA | TRBV23-1 | NA | CASSHPTRDFTDTQYF | TGCGCCAGCAGTCACCCCACAAGGGACTTCACAGATACGCAGTATTTT
TRBJ2-7 | TRBD1 | TRBV7-8 | NA | CASSSTGVTYEQYF | TGTGCCAGCAGCTCGACAGGGGTAACCTACGAGCAGTACTTC
TRBJ2-5 | TRBD2 | TRBV28 | NA | CASSDGLAGGSETQYF | TGTGCCAGCAGCGACGGACTAGCGGGAGGTTCAGAGACCCAGTACTTC
TRBJ2-6 | TRBD1 | TRBV29-1 | NA | CSATGAGANVLTF | TGCAGCGCTACAGGGGCCGGGGCCAACGTCCTGACTTTC
TRBJ2-7 | TRBD2 | TRBV27 | NA | CASRSGVTYEQYF | TGTGCCAGCAGAAGCGGGGTAACCTACGAGCAGTACTTC
TRBJ1-5 | NA | TRBV28 | few | CAISTGDQPQHF | TGTGCCATCTCGACAGGAGATCAGCCCCAGCATTTT
TRBJ2-7 | NA | TRBV10-3 | NA | CAISGPDSYEQYF | TGTGCCATCAGTGGCCCAGACAGCTACGAGCAGTACTTC
TRBJ1-5 | NA | TRBV30 | NA | CAWGPRVSNQPQHF | TGTGCCTGGGGGCCCCGGGTAAGCAATCAGCCCCAGCATTTT
TRBJ2-7 | TRBD2 | TRBV7-2 | NA | CASSNRRDLRGGRSYEQYF | TGTGCCAGCAGTAATAGACGGGATTTACGGGGCGGGAGGAGTTACGAGCAGTACTTC
TRBJ2-5 | NA | TRBV6-5 | NA | CASSPTPRQQETQYF | TGTGCCAGCAGTCCTACCCCGAGGCAGCAAGAGACCCAGTACTTC
TRBJ2-1 | NA | TRBV5-1 | NA | CASSLLSLVTSYNEQFF | TGCGCCAGCAGCTTGCTTTCGCTAGTTACATCTTACAATGAGCAGTTCTTC